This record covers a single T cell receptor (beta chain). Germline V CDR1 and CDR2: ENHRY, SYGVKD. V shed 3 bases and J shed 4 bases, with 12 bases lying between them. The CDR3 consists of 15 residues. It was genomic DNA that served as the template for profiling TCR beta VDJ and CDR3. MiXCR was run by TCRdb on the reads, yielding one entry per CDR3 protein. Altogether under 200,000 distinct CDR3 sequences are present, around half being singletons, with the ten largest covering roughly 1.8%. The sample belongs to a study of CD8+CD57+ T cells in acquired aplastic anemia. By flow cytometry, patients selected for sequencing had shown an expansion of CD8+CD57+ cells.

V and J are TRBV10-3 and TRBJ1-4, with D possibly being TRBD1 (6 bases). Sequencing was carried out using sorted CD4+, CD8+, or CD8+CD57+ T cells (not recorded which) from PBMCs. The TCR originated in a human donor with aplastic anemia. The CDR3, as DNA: TGTGCCATCAGTGATTCGGACAGCTATAATGAAAAACTGTTTTTT. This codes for CAISDSDSYNEKLFF.